Below are 13 T cell receptor beta chains sequenced from a single sample in a study of blood T cells in healthy people across ages. The use of a sample-barcoded 5' primer and a J-beta primer mix characterized a second PCR of about 7 to 12 cycles. TCRdb processed the 5' RACE reads anew with MiXCR; each CDR3 protein has one entry. The repertoire holds hundreds of thousands of distinct CDR3 sequences, with around a quarter as singletons. The sample was also reused in another study, on T cells of mothers and their children.

Sequenced sample: blood. These receptors came from a boy younger than 18 in good health.

This clonotype was seen a handful of times. The genes are TRBV7-3 and TRBJ2-1; D is perhaps TRBD2 (6 bases). V gave up 3 bases and J gave up 0 bases, with 9 bases separating them. The CDR3 totals 15 residues. CDR1 and CDR2 (germline): SGHTA, FQGTGA. CDR3 sequence: CASSFVAASYNEQFF. Written as DNA, the CDR3 is TGTGCCAGCAGCTTTGTAGCGGCCTCCTACAATGAGCAGTTCTTC.

This clonotype was observed many times. This sequence joins TRBV28 and TRBJ2-7, with D hard to call. Germline CDR1 and CDR2: MDHEN and SYDVKM. CDR3 length: 13 residues. The V and J ends lost 2 bases and 0 bases respectively, with 5 bases between them. CDR3 region: CASSLSSSYEQYF. The CDR3 nucleotides are TGTGCCAGCAGTTTAAGCAGCTCCTACGAGCAGTACTTC.

The genes are TRBV9 and TRBJ2-5; no firm D call. This CDR3 is 14 amino acids long. V was pared by 0 bases and J by 0 bases, with 6 bases between. Germline lookup yields CDR1 SGDLS and CDR2 YYNGEE. As DNA, the CDR3 is TGTGCCAGCAGCGTAGGGTCCAACCAAGAGACCCAGTACTTC. It encodes CASSVGSNQETQYF.

The chain is built from TRBV4-3 and TRBJ1-2, with TRBD1 matching 8 bases. Germline CDR1 reads LGHNA; CDR2 reads YSLEER. This CDR3 is 15 amino acids long. V shed 0 bases and J 7 bases; nucleotides not matched to a gene: 7. This CDR3 reads CASSQDTGQALGYTF. In DNA, the CDR3 is TGCGCCAGCAGCCAAGATACGGGACAGGCTCTTGGCTACACCTTC.

The J gene is TRBJ2-5, the V gene TRBV11-2, with unresolved D. Trimming shortened V by 2 bases and J by 2 bases, and 18 bases separated the two germline ends. The CDR3 spans 17 residues. Germline CDR1 reads SGHAT; CDR2 reads FQNNGV. CDR3 sequence reads: CASSLLLRARPQETQYF. The CDR3, as DNA: TGTGCCAGCAGCTTACTGTTAAGAGCAAGACCTCAAGAGACCCAGTACTTC. Full variable domain (missing parts from reference TRBV11-2 and TRBJ2-5): EAGVAQSPRYKIIEKRQSVAFWCNPISGHATLYWYQQILGQGPKLLIQFQNNGVVDDSQLPKDRFSAERLKGVDSTLKIQPAKLEDSAVYLCASSLLLRARPQETQYFGPGTRLLVL.

This sequence joins TRBV6-1 and TRBJ2-5; unclear D gene. This CDR3 spans 13 amino acids. Germline V CDR1 and CDR2: MNHNS, SASEGT. V was shortened by 7 bases and J by 7 bases, with 16 bases between the two germline ends. CDR3 in DNA: TGTGCCAGCACGGCGTCCCTCTTGGGGACCCAGTACTTC. It specifies CASTASLLGTQYF.

The chain combines TRBV7-9 with TRBJ1-2; D not resolved. The CDR3 loop spans 12 amino acids. Looked up from germline, CDR1 is SEHNR and CDR2 is FQNEAQ (reference sequence). V lost 5 bases and J 8 bases, leaving 12 bases between the germline ends. CDR3: CASSPRGEGYTF. The CDR3 region has the DNA TGTGCCAGCAGCCCCCGCGGTGAAGGCTACACCTTC.

This clonotype has ten or more counts. At one boundary the junction diverges from the germline segment, which might be a read error. V gene TRBV5-1 combines with J gene TRBJ2-5, with D perhaps TRBD1 or TRBD2 (5 bases each). Gene TRBJ2-7 matches the end of the DNA better, so the J call may be wrong. Germline loops: CDR1 SGHRS, CDR2 YFSETQ. This CDR3 is 12 amino acids long. CDR3 sequence reads: CASRDGSYEQYF. The DNA for the CDR3 is TGTGCCAGCCGGGACGGCTCGTACGAGCAGTACTTC.

The chain links TRBV11-2 to TRBJ1-1; D is undetermined. The ends were cut back, 3 bases at V and 2 bases at J, with 10 bases in the middle. The length of the CDR3 is 14 residues. Per germline, CDR1 SGHAT and CDR2 FQNNGV. The CDR3 DNA sequence: TGTGCCAGCAGCTTGAACTGGGGAAACACTGAAGCTTTCTTT. Translation: CASSLNWGNTEAFF.

V and J are TRBV5-1 and TRBJ1-1; 11 bases agree with TRBD1. After removal of 3 bases from V and 4 bases from J, the junction contained 8 bases not matched to a gene. This CDR3 is 16 amino acids long. Per germline, CDR1 SGHRS and CDR2 YFSETQ. The DNA for the CDR3 is TGCGCCAGCAGCTGGACAGGGGGCATCCAGGGCACTGAAGCTTTCTTT. It is translated as CASSWTGGIQGTEAFF.

This rearrangement joins TRBV7-2 to TRBJ2-5; TRBD2 might be the D (6 bases). V gave up 3 bases and J gave up 3 bases, with 14 bases separating them. This CDR3 comprises 15 residues. Germline V gene data show CDR1 as SGHTA and CDR2 as FQGNSA. For the CDR3, the DNA is TGTGCCAGCAGCTTGACCGCTAGCGTAAAAGAGACCCAGTACTTC. It codes for CASSLTASVKETQYF.

The J gene is TRBJ1-4, the V gene TRBV29-1; weak D call: TRBD1 (5 bases). Trimming removed 6 bases at V and 8 bases at J, with 10 bases between. Germline assignment: CDR1 SQVTM and CDR2 ANQGSEA. CDR3 length: 11 residues. In DNA form, the CDR3 reads TGCAGCGTAACGGGGGGGGAAAAACTGTTTTTT. Amino acids: CSVTGGEKLFF.

This clonotype has just a few counts. The gene calls are TRBV14 and TRBJ2-5; D might be TRBD2 (6 bases). Germline assignment: CDR1 SGHDN and CDR2 FVKESK. This CDR3 is built from 16 residues. Trimming took 0 bases from V and 3 from J, leaving 14 bases between them. The CDR3 DNA follows: TGTGCCAGCAGCCAAGAACGGGTAATAGCGGAAGAGACCCAGTACTTC. Translation: CASSQERVIAEETQYF. The full variable domain, rest sourced from reference TRBV14 and TRBJ2-5, is EAGVTQFPSHSVIEKGQTVTLRCDPISGHDNLYWYRRVMGKEIKFLLHFVKESKQDESGMPNNRFLAERTGGTYSTLKVQPAELEDSGVYFCASSQERVIAEETQYFGPGTRLLVL.